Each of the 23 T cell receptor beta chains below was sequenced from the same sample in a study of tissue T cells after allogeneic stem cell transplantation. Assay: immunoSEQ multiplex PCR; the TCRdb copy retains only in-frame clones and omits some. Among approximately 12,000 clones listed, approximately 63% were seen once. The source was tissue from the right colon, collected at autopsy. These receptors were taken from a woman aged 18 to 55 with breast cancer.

CDR3 residues: CATSRQLAPSTDTQYF. The CDR3 nucleotides read TGTGCCACCAGCAGACAACTAGCGCCTAGCACAGATACGCAGTATTTT. The chain uses TRBV15 and TRBJ2-3; TRBD2 matches at 7 bases. This CDR3 contains 16 residues. Losses at the gene ends were 2 bases for V and 0 bases for J; bases not matched to a gene: 5. CDR1 is LNHNV and CDR2 is YYDKDF in the germline V gene (reference sequence).

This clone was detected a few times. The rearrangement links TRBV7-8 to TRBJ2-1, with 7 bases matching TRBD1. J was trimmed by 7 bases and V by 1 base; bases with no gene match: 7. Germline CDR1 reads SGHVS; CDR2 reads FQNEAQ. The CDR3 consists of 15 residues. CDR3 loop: CASSLETGVTNEQFF. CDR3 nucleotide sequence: TGTGCCAGCAGCTTAGAAACAGGGGTAACAAATGAGCAGTTCTTC.

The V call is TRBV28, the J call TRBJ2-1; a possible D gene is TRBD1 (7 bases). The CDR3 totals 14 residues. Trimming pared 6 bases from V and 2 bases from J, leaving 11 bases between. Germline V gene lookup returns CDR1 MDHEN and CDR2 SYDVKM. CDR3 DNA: TGTGCCAGCAGCCCAGGGGGGACCTACAATGAGCAGTTCTTC. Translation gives CASSPGGTYNEQFF.

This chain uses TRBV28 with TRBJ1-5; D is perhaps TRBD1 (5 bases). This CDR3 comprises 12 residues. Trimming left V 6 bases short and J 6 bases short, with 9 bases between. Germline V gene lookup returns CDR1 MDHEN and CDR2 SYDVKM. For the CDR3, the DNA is TGTGCCAGCAGGCAGGGATCTCAGCCCCAGCATTTT. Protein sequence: CASRQGSQPQHF.

CDR3 coding DNA: TGTGCCAGCAGTGCCCCACAGGACGGCCGGGGCACGCAGTATTTT. Protein product: CASSAPQDGRGTQYF. This chain links TRBV28 with TRBJ2-3; possibly TRBD1 or TRBD2 for D (5 bases each). Germline V gives CDR1 MDHEN, CDR2 SYDVKM. The CDR3 spans 15 residues. V lost 5 bases and J 9 bases, leaving 21 bases between the germline ends.

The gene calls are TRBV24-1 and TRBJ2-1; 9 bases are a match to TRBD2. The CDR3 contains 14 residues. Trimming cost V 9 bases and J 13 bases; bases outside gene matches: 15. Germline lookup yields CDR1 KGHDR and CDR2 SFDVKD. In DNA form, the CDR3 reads TGTGCCACCTCGACTAGCGGCTCCCAACTGAACCAGTTCTTC. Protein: CATSTSGSQLNQFF.

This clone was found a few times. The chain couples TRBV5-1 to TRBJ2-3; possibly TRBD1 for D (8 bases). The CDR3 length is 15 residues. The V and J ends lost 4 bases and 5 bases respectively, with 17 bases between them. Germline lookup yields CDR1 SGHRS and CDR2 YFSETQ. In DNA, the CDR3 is TGCGCCAGCAGCAGCCGGACAGGGAGGGAAGATACGCAGTATTTT. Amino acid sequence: CASSSRTGREDTQYF. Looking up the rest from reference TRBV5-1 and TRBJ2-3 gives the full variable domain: KAGVTQTPRYLIKTRGQQVTLSCSPISGHRSVSWYQQTPGQGLQFLFEYFSETQRNKGNFPGRFSGRQFSNSRSEMNVSTLELGDSALYLCASSSRTGREDTQYFGPGTRLTVL.

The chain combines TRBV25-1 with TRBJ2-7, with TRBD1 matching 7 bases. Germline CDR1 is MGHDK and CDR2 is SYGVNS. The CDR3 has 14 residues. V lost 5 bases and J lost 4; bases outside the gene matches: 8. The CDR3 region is CASSTKTGWYEQYF. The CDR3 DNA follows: TGTGCCAGCAGTACGAAGACAGGGTGGTACGAGCAGTACTTC.

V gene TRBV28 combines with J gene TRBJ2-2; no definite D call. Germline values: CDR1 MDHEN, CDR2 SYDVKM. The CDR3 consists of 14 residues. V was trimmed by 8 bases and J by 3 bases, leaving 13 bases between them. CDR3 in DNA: TGTGCCAGCCTCGGACCTCGGGACACCGGGGAGCTGTTTTTT. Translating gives CASLGPRDTGELFF.

Written as DNA, the CDR3 is TGTGCCAGCAGTTTAAAGTACGGGGGGGCAACTGGGGCCAACGTCCTGACTTTC. Amino acids: CASSLKYGGATGANVLTF. V gene TRBV7-2 combines with J gene TRBJ2-6; 8 nucleotides match TRBD2. V lost 6 bases to trimming and J lost 2 bases; unmatched junction nucleotides: 12. Germline loops: CDR1 SGHTA, CDR2 FQGNSA. The CDR3 runs 18 residues.

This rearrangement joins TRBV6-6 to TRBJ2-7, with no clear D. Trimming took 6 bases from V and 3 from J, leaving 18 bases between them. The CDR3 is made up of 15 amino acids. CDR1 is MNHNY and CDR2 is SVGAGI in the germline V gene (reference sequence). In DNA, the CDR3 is TGTGCCAGCAGGCCGTTAAGGATGGGAAACTACGAGCAGTACTTC. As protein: CASRPLRMGNYEQYF.

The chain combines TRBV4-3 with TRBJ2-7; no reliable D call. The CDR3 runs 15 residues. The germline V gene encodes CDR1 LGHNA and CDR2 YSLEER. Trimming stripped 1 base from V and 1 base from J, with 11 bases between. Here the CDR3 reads CASSQGPAGSYEQYF. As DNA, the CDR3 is TGCGCCAGCAGCCAAGGTCCCGCCGGGTCCTACGAGCAGTACTTC.

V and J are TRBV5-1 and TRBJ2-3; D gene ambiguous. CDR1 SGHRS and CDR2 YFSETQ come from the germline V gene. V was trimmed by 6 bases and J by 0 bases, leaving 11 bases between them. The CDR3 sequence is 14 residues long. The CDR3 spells CASKNGPSTDTQYF. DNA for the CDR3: TGCGCCAGCAAAAACGGACCTAGCACAGATACGCAGTATTTT.

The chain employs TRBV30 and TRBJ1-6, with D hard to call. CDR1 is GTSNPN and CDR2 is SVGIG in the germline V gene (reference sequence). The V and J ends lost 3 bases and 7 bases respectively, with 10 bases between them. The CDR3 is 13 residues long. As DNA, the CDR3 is TGTGCCTGGAGCGAGGGTGGAAATTCACCCCTCCACTTT. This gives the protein CAWSEGGNSPLHF.

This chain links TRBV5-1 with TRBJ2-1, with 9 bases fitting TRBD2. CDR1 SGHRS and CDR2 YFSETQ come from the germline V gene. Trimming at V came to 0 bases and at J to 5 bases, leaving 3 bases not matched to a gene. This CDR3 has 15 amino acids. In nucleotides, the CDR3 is TGCGCCAGCAGCTTGGTAGCGGGGGACAACAATGAGCAGTTCTTC. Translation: CASSLVAGDNNEQFF.

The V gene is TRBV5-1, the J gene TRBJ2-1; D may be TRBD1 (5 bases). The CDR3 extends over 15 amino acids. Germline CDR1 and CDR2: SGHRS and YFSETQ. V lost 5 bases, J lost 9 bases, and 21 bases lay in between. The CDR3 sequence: CASSHSGPRGGEQFF. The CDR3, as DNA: TGCGCCAGCAGTCACTCCGGACCTAGGGGTGGTGAGCAGTTCTTC.

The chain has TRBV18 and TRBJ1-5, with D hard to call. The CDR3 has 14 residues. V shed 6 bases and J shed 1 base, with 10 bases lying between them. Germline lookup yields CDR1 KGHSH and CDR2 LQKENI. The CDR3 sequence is CASSPLFSNQPQHF. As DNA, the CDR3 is TGTGCCAGCTCCCCCCTCTTCAGCAATCAGCCCCAGCATTTT.

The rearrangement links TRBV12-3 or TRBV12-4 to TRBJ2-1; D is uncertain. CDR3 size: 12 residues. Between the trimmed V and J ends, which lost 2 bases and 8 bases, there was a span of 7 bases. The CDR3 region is CASSLFPHEQFF. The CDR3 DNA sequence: TGTGCCAGCAGTTTATTCCCCCATGAGCAGTTCTTC.

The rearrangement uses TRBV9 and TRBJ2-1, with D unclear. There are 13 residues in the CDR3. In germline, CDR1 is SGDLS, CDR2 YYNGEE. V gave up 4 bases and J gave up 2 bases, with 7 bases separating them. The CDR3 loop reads CASSQKTYNEQFF. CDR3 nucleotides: TGTGCCAGCAGCCAAAAGACCTACAATGAGCAGTTCTTC.

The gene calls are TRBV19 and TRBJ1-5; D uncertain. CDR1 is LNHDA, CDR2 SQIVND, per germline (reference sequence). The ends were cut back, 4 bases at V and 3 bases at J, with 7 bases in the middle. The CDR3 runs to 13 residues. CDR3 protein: CASSTQHNQPQHF. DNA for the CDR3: TGTGCCAGTAGTACCCAACACAATCAGCCCCAGCATTTT.

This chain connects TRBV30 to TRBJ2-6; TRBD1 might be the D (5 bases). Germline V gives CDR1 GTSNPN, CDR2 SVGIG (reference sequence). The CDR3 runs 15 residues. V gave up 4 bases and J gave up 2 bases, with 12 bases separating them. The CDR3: CAWTPRGTGANVLTF. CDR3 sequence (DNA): TGTGCCTGGACCCCTAGGGGAACTGGGGCCAACGTCCTGACTTTC.

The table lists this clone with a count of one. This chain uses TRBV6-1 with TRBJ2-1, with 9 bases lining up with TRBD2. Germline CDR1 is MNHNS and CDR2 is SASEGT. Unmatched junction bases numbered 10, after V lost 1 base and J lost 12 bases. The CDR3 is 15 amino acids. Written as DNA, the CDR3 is TGTGCCAGCAGTGAAGAACCTAGCGGGGCATCCCGGCAGTTCTTC. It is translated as CASSEEPSGASRQFF.

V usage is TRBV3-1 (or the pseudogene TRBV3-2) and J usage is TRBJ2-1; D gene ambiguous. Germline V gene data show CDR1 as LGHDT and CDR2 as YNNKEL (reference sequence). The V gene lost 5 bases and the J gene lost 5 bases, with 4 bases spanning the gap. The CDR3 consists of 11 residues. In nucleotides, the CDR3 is TGTGCCAGCAGCTATAACAATGAGCAGTTCTTC. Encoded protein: CASSYNNEQFF.